These 8 T cell receptor beta chains share one sample of origin, sequenced in a study of cytomegalovirus exposure and HLA in healthy donors. The study ran its PCR with 60 Vbeta and 13 Jbeta primers. Repertoires were generated with immunoSEQ multiplex PCR, while TCRdb's copy carries only in-frame clones and drops some. The table records about 120,000 clones, around 81% of them present only once. The sequencing sample was made of PBMCs. The receptors stem from a woman in her thirties in good health and CMV-seronegative.

The gene calls are TRBV7-9 and TRBJ2-7; 11 bases fit TRBD2. V shed 1 base and J 3 bases; nucleotides not matched to a gene: 11. The CDR3 is made up of 18 amino acids. CDR1 is SEHNR and CDR2 is FQNEAQ in the germline V gene (reference sequence). DNA for the CDR3: TGTGCCAGCAGCTTAGGCCGAGGTGTGGGACTAGCGGACTACGAGCAGTACTTC. This translates into CASSLGRGVGLADYEQYF.

V gene TRBV29-1 combines with J gene TRBJ1-1, with D perhaps TRBD1 (5 bases). This CDR3 has 12 amino acids. V was pared by 8 bases and J by 4 bases, with 14 bases between. Germline V gene data show CDR1 as SQVTM and CDR2 as ANQGSEA. CDR3 residues: CSSRSGGTEAFF. The CDR3 nucleotides are TGCAGCTCAAGGTCGGGGGGCACTGAAGCTTTCTTT. Full variable domain (missing parts from reference TRBV29-1 and TRBJ1-1): SAVISQKPSRDICQRGTSLTIQCQVDSQVTMMFWYRQQPGQSLTLIATANQGSEATYESGFVIDKFPISRPNLTFSTLTVSNMSPEDSSIYLCSSRSGGTEAFFGQGTRLTVV.

The V gene is TRBV7-2, the J gene TRBJ2-1; 8 bases are a match to TRBD2. CDR3 size: 15 residues. The V segment lost 5 bases and the J segment 4 bases; nucleotides outside the gene matches: 7. Germline CDR1 and CDR2: SGHTA and FQGNSA. CDR3 loop: CASSVTSETYNEQFF. CDR3 DNA sequence: TGTGCCAGCAGCGTGACTAGCGAAACTTACAATGAGCAGTTCTTC. Complete variable domain (other parts from reference TRBV7-2 and TRBJ2-1): GAGVSQSPSNKVTEKGKDVELRCDPISGHTALYWYRQSLGQGLEFLIYFQGNSAPDKSGLPSDRFSAERTGGSVSTLTIQRTQQEDSAVYLCASSVTSETYNEQFFGPGTRLTVL.

The chain has TRBV10-2 and TRBJ2-1, with D perhaps TRBD2 (6 bases). The CDR3 extends over 15 amino acids. Looked up from germline, CDR1 is WSHSY and CDR2 is SAAADI. The ends were cut back, 4 bases at V and 4 bases at J, with 14 bases in the middle. CDR3 DNA: TGCGCCAGCAGTGGGGAACTAGCAGGATACAATGAGCAGTTCTTC. Its protein product is CASSGELAGYNEQFF.

This clone was detected only once. The chain carries TRBV7-9 and TRBJ2-3; D may be TRBD2 (6 bases). The V and J ends lost 10 bases and 2 bases respectively, with 16 bases between them. This CDR3 contains 14 residues. Germline CDR1 reads SEHNR; CDR2 reads FQNEAQ (reference sequence). CDR3 region: CANSGDRNTDTQYF. As DNA, the CDR3 is TGTGCCAACTCGGGGGACCGAAACACAGATACGCAGTATTTT.

The J gene is TRBJ2-7, the V gene TRBV27; perhaps TRBD1 as D (6 bases). This CDR3 comprises 15 residues. V dropped 3 bases and J dropped 0 bases, with 12 bases sitting between them. CDR1 is MNHEY and CDR2 is SMNVEV in the germline V gene (reference sequence). CDR3 region: CASSFGQGPSYEQYF. The CDR3 region has the DNA TGTGCCAGCAGTTTTGGGCAGGGGCCCTCCTACGAGCAGTACTTC.

This clone showed up just a few times. V gene TRBV10-1 combines with J gene TRBJ2-5; 8 positions match TRBD1. J gave up 4 bases and V 0 bases, and 4 bases lay outside the gene matches. Germline V gene lookup returns CDR1 WNHNN and CDR2 SYGVQD (reference sequence). The CDR3 loop spans 15 amino acids. For the CDR3, the DNA is TGCGCCAGCAGTGAGTCAACAGGGGGTCGAGAGACCCAGTACTTC. Amino acids: CASSESTGGRETQYF.

The V gene is TRBV11-3, the J gene TRBJ2-1; TRBD1 aligns across 9 bases. Germline V lookup: CDR1 SGHNT, CDR2 YENEEA. Losses at the gene ends were 5 bases for V and 7 bases for J; bases not matched to a gene: 9. This CDR3 is 15 amino acids long. The CDR3 is CASSPRTGAGNEQFF. In nucleotides, the CDR3 is TGTGCCAGCAGCCCACGGACAGGGGCCGGGAATGAGCAGTTCTTC.